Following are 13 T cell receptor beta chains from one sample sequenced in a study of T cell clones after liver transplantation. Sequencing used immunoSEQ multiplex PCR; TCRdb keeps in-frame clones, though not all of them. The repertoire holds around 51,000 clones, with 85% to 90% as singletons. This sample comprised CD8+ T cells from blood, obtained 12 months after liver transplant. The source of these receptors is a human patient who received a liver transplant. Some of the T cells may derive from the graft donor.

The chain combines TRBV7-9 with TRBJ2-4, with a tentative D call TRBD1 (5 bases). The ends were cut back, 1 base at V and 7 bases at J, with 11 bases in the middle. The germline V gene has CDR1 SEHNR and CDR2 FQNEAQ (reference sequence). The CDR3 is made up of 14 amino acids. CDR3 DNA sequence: TGTGCCAGCAGCTTAGTTGTCGCAGGGAACATTCAGTACTTC. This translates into CASSLVVAGNIQYF.

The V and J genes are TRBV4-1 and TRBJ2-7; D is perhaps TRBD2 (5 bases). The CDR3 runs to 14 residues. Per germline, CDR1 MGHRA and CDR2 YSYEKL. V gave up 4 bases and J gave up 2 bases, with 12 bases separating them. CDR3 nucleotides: TGCGCCAGCAGCCCGAGCCGGGGTGCCTACGAGCAGTACTTC. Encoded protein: CASSPSRGAYEQYF.

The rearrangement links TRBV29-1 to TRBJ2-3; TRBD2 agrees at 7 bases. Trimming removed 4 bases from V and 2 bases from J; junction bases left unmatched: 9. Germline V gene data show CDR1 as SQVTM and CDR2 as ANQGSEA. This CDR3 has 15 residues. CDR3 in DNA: TGCAGCGTTGCTTGGACGGGAGGCTTCACAGATACGCAGTATTTT. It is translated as CSVAWTGGFTDTQYF.

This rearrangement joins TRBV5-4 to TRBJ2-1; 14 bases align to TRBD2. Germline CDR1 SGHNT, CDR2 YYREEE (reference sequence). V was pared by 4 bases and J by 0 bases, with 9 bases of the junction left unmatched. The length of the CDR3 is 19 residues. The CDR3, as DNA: TGTGCCAGCAGCCGCCTCGGACTAGCGGGAGGCATCTCCTACAATGAGCAGTTCTTC. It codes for CASSRLGLAGGISYNEQFF. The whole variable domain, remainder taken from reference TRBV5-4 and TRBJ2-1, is ETGVTQSPTHLIKTRGQQVTLRCSSQSGHNTVSWYQQALGQGPQFIFQYYREEENGRGNFPPRFSGLQFPNYSSELNVNALELDDSALYLCASSRLGLAGGISYNEQFFGPGTRLTVL.

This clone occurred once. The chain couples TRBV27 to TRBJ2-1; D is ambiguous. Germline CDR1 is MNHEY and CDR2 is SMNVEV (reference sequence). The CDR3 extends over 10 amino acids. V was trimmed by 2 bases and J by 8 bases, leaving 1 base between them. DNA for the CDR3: TGTGCCAGCAGTTTAGATGAGCAGTTCTTC. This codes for CASSLDEQFF.

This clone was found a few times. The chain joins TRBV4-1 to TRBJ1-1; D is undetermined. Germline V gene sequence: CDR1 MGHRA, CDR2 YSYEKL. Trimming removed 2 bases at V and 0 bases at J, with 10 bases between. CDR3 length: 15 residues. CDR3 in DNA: TGCGCCAGCAGCCAAAGCTACCCAGTGAACACTGAAGCTTTCTTT. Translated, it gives CASSQSYPVNTEAFF.

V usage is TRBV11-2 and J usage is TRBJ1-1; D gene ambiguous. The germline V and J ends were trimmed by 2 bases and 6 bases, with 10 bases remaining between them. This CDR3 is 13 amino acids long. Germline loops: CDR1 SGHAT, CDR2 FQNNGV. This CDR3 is CASSLTEIAEAFF. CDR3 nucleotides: TGTGCCAGCAGCTTAACCGAGATCGCTGAAGCTTTCTTT.

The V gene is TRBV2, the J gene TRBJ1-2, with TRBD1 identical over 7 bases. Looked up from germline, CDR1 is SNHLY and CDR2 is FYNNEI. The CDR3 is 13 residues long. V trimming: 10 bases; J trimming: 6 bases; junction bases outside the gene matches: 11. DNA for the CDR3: TGTGCCATCCTAGCGACAGGGCCGAATGGCTACACCTTC. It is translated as CAILATGPNGYTF.

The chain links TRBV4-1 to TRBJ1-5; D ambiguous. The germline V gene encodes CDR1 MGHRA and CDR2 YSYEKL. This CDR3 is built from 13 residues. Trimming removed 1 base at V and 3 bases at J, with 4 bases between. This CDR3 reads CASSQGNNQPQHF. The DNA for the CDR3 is TGCGCCAGCAGCCAAGGGAACAATCAGCCCCAGCATTTT.

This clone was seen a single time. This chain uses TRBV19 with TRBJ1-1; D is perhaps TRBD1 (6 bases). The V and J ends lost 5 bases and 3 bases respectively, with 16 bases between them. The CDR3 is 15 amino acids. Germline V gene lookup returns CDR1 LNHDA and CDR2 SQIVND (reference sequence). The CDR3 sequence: CASSATGFGDTEAFF. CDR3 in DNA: TGTGCCAGTAGTGCCACAGGGTTCGGGGACACTGAAGCTTTCTTT.

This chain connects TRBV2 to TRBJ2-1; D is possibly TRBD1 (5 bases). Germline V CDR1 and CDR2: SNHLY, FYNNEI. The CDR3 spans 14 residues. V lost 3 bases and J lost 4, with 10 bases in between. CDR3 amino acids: CASSDRVMYNEQFF. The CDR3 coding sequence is TGTGCCAGCAGTGACAGGGTAATGTACAATGAGCAGTTCTTC. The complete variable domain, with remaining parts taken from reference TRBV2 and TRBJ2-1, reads EPEVTQTPSHQVTQMGQEVILRCVPISNHLYFYWYRQILGQKVEFLVSFYNNEISEKSEIFDDQFSVERPDGSNFTLKIRSTKLEDSAMYFCASSDRVMYNEQFFGPGTRLTVL.

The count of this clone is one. In nucleotides, the CDR3 is TGTGCCAGCGGGAGCTCTGGGGCCAACGTCCTGACTTTC. It encodes CASGSSGANVLTF. The chain employs TRBV7-2 and TRBJ2-6; TRBD2 is a possible D gene (5 bases). V was cut by 8 bases and J by 0 bases, with 5 bases left in between. The CDR3 loop spans 13 amino acids. Per germline, CDR1 SGHTA and CDR2 FQGNSA. The full variable domain, rest sourced from reference TRBV7-2 and TRBJ2-6, is GAGVSQSPSNKVTEKGKDVELRCDPISGHTALYWYRQSLGQGLEFLIYFQGNSAPDKSGLPSDRFSAERTGGSVSTLTIQRTQQEDSAVYLCASGSSGANVLTFGAGSRLTVL.

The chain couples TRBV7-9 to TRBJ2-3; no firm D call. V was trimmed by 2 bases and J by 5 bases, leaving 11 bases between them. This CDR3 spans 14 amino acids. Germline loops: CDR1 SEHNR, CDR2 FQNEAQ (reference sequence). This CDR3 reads CASSLSSLLDTQYF. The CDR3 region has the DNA TGTGCCAGCAGCTTAAGCTCTCTCCTAGATACGCAGTATTTT.